The next 14 T cell receptor beta chains were all read from a single sample in a study of early T cells in non-severe SARS-CoV-2 infection. One entry per CDR3 protein, called by TCRdb with MiXCR from the 5' RACE reads. The sample holds 32,000 or so distinct CDR3 sequences, about 10% seen once. The material sequenced was whole blood. The receptor set was obtained from an adult who was a healthcare worker with PCR-confirmed SARS-CoV-2 infection or an uninfected control (not recorded which).

In its sample, this clonotype was seen many times. V is TRBV7-6 and J is TRBJ2-7, with 9 bases that match TRBD1. This CDR3 contains 15 residues. Germline CDR1 is SGHVS and CDR2 is FNYEAQ. Unmatched junction bases numbered 7, after V lost 5 bases and J lost 2 bases. Here the CDR3 reads CASSVSGTGTYEQYF. The CDR3 DNA is TGTGCCAGCAGCGTCTCCGGGACAGGGACCTACGAGCAGTACTTC.

Regarding this clonotype: A much larger clone differs by one base, so this may be a read error. The J gene is TRBJ1-5, the V gene TRBV7-9, with TRBD1 matching over 7 bases. The CDR3 has 16 amino acids. Germline lookup yields CDR1 SEHNR and CDR2 FQNEAQ (reference sequence). CDR3 amino acids: CASSSQGVRDNRPQHF. CDR3 sequence (DNA): TGTGCCAGCAGCTCCCAGGGGGTTCGAGATAATCGGCCCCAGCATTTT.

This clonotype was counted ten times or more. The rearrangement uses TRBV3-1 and TRBJ1-2, with D possibly matching TRBD1 (6 bases). The V and J ends lost 4 bases and 4 bases respectively, with 10 bases between them. The germline V gene encodes CDR1 LGHDT and CDR2 YNNKEL (reference sequence). The CDR3 length is 13 residues. The CDR3 loop reads CASSPEDSYGYTF. The CDR3 DNA is TGTGCCAGCAGCCCCGAGGACAGCTATGGCTACACCTTC.

This clonotype was seen many times. V usage is TRBV7-9 and J usage is TRBJ1-1; tentatively, D is TRBD1 (5 bases). The CDR3 is 15 amino acids. Trimming took 2 bases from V and 4 from J, leaving 14 bases between them. Germline V gene lookup returns CDR1 SEHNR and CDR2 FQNEAQ (reference sequence). The DNA of the CDR3 is TGTGCCAGCAGCTTATACGCGGGTCAGGGCACTGAAGCTTTCTTT. It is translated as CASSLYAGQGTEAFF.

In its sample, this clonotype is medium-sized. The chain joins TRBV7-8 to TRBJ1-2, with 7 bases identical to TRBD1. J gave up 3 bases and V 1 base, and 8 bases lay outside the gene matches. Per germline, CDR1 SGHVS and CDR2 FQNEAQ. CDR3 length: 16 residues. CDR3 DNA sequence: TGTGCCAGCAGCTTAGAGGCGACAGGGAGTTACTATGGCTACACCTTC. Amino acids: CASSLEATGSYYGYTF.

This clonotype has at least ten counts. The rearrangement joins TRBV7-9 to TRBJ2-7, with D uncertain. Trimming shortened V by 3 bases and J by 3 bases, and 12 bases separated the two germline ends. This CDR3 has 14 residues. Germline V gene sequence: CDR1 SEHNR, CDR2 FQNEAQ (reference sequence). Here the CDR3 reads CASSLGGTNYEQYF. The DNA of the CDR3 is TGTGCCAGCAGCTTGGGTGGCACTAACTACGAGCAGTACTTC.

At least ten counts were recorded for this clonotype. The chain carries TRBV6-2 or TRBV6-3 and TRBJ1-1; D is perhaps TRBD1 (5 bases). The ends were cut back, 4 bases at V and 0 bases at J, with 9 bases in the middle. Germline V lookup: CDR1 MNHEY, CDR2 SVGEGT. The CDR3 has 14 residues. The CDR3 DNA sequence: TGTGCCAGCAGTTCCGGGGCCCTGAACACTGAAGCTTTCTTT. Its translation: CASSSGALNTEAFF.

This clonotype came up many times. The chain employs TRBV6-6 and TRBJ1-5; 10 bases map to TRBD1. This CDR3 comprises 15 residues. Germline V lookup: CDR1 MNHNY, CDR2 SVGAGI (reference sequence). V gave up 2 bases and J gave up 6 bases; unmatched junction bases: 4. This CDR3 is CASSYPGTGVQPQHF. The CDR3 DNA reads as TGTGCCAGCAGTTACCCCGGGACAGGGGTTCAGCCCCAGCATTTT.

This clonotype appeared many times. V and J are TRBV5-3 and TRBJ2-4; the D is unclear. TRBV5-3 counts as an open reading frame of uncertain function. The CDR3 spans 18 residues. Between the trimmed V and J ends, which lost 4 bases and 0 bases, there was a span of 20 bases. CDR3 bases: TGTGCCAGAAGCCCGGACGGGCCAACAGTTCTAGCCAAAAACATTCAGTACTTC. It codes for CARSPDGPTVLAKNIQYF.

This clonotype appeared a few times. V and J are TRBV5-4 and TRBJ1-2, with a weak D call TRBD1 (6 bases). The CDR3 runs 14 residues. Per germline, CDR1 SGHNT and CDR2 YYREEE (reference sequence). V lost 4 bases and J 4 bases, leaving 14 bases between the germline ends. This CDR3 reads CASSPREGGYGYTF. Here the CDR3 DNA reads TGTGCCAGCAGCCCCCGCGAGGGGGGCTATGGCTACACCTTC.

Many counts were recorded for this clonotype. The V gene is TRBV29-1, the J gene TRBJ2-5, with D unresolved. Germline CDR1 is SQVTM and CDR2 is ANQGSEA. Trimming took off 7 bases at V and 3 bases at J, with 21 bases between the two ends. The CDR3 spans 15 residues. The CDR3 is CSASGPPGGKETQYF. The DNA of the CDR3 is TGCAGCGCAAGTGGGCCCCCAGGTGGGAAAGAGACCCAGTACTTC.

This clonotype was counted between two and nine times. The gene calls are TRBV12-3 or TRBV12-4 and TRBJ1-6, with D maybe TRBD1 (5 bases). V lost 5 bases and J lost 9, with 14 bases in between. The CDR3 is 14 amino acids. In DNA, the CDR3 is TGTGCCAGCAGTCGTAGGGGAGGTTTTTCACCCCTCCACTTT. Translation gives CASSRRGGFSPLHF.

Ten or more counts support this clonotype. The chain links TRBV7-2 to TRBJ1-1, with D maybe TRBD1 (5 bases). The V and J ends lost 5 bases and 12 bases respectively, with 16 bases between them. Germline V lookup: CDR1 SGHTA, CDR2 FQGNSA. The CDR3 is 12 residues long. CDR3 region: CASSLRAGMTFF. Written as DNA, the CDR3 is TGTGCCAGCAGCCTCCGGGCAGGGATGACTTTCTTT.

This clonotype occurred a few times. The CDR3 spells CASSLQGGGTEAFF. CDR3 coding DNA: TGTGCCAGCAGTCTACAGGGGGGAGGCACTGAAGCTTTCTTT. The J gene is TRBJ1-1, the V gene TRBV27; 8 positions agree with TRBD1. Looked up from germline, CDR1 is MNHEY and CDR2 is SMNVEV (reference sequence). V lost 5 bases and J lost 4; bases outside the gene matches: 6. The CDR3 covers 14 residues.